These T cell receptor beta chains were read from a single sample in a study of cytomegalovirus exposure and HLA in healthy donors. The data were produced by immunoSEQ multiplex PCR, yet TCRdb's version contains in-frame clones alone and is incomplete. This table has roughly 190,000 clones, over 60% appearing once. The sample comprised PBMCs. These receptors were taken from a woman in her forties or fifties in good health and CMV-seronegative. Both conserved end residues are part of each CDR3. The D gene is left open where the match is weak. Clone sizes are given selectively: once, few, many, or a class where the clone is expanded.

>-|TRBJ2-7|TRBV18|-
TGTGCCAGCTCAGGTGGACAGCCCTACGAGCAGTACTTC
CASSGGQPYEQYF
>once|TRBJ1-6|TRBV4-2|TRBD1
TGTGCCAGCAGCCAAACGACAGGGGGTGATTCACCCCTCCACTTT
CASSQTTGGDSPLHF
>-|TRBJ1-1|TRBV2|-
TGTGCCAGCAGTTATATGGGGGGAAACACTGAAGCTTTCTTT
CASSYMGGNTEAFF
>-|TRBJ2-1|TRBV25-1|TRBD2
TGTGCCAGCAGTGAAAGCGGGAGTTCCTACAATGAGCAGTTCTTC
CASSESGSSYNEQFF
>-|TRBJ1-2|TRBV2|-
TGTGCCAGCAGTGAACGGCGCCCGAGAGGCTCTAACTATGGCTACACCTTC
CASSERRPRGSNYGYTF
>few|TRBJ2-3|TRBV6-5|TRBD2
TGTGCCAGCACCCTCGGGCCTCGGGGGGGGACGCAGTATTTT
CASTLGPRGGTQYF
>-|TRBJ1-1|TRBV9|TRBD1
TGTGCCAGCAGCGTAGTCCCAGGGGGGCAGGCTTTCTTT
CASSVVPGGQAFF
>few|TRBJ2-1|TRBV5-4|-
TGTGCCAGCAGCTTGGTGGGGGGGCGTAATGAGCAGTTCTTC
CASSLVGGRNEQFF
>-|TRBJ1-5|TRBV13|TRBD1
TGTGCCAGCAGCCAGGGACAGGGACCTCGGCCCCAGCATTTT
CASSQGQGPRPQHF
>-|TRBJ1-4|TRBV28|TRBD1
TGTGCCAGCAGCCTGTATACGGGACAGGTTAATGAAAAACTGTTTTTT
CASSLYTGQVNEKLFF
>few|TRBJ1-2|TRBV28|-
TGTGCCAGCAGTTTATACCGCCAGGGCAGCGCTAACTATGGCTACACCTTC
CASSLYRQGSANYGYTF
>-|TRBJ1-1|TRBV30|-
TGTGCCTGGAGTGTTCACAGGGCAAATCCGAACACTGAAGCTTTCTTT
CAWSVHRANPNTEAFF
>-|TRBJ2-7|TRBV5-5|TRBD2
TGTGCCAGCAGTTATTCGGGAGGACTTGACTCCTACGAGCAGTACTTC
CASSYSGGLDSYEQYF
>-|TRBJ2-1|TRBV7-3|TRBD2
TGTGCCAGCAGCCCTAGTGGTGGGACTAGCGGGAGCACCGAGCAGTTCTTC
CASSPSGGTSGSTEQFF
>-|TRBJ2-7|TRBV7-2|-
TGTGCCAGCAGCTTTGAGGGCTTGAGGTCCTACGAGCAGTACTTC
CASSFEGLRSYEQYF
>-|TRBJ2-5|TRBV19|TRBD1
TGTGCCACCTGGGACAGGGAGAGGGAGACCCAGTACTTC
CATWDRERETQYF
>-|TRBJ1-5|TRBV28|TRBD1
TGTGCCAGCAGTTTGCGCGGACAGGGGGCTAAGCAGCCCCAGCATTTT
CASSLRGQGAKQPQHF
>-|TRBJ1-5|TRBV2|-
TGTGCCAGCAGTGAGGGAGGTGGGCCCTATAGCAATCAGCCCCAGCATTTT
CASSEGGGPYSNQPQHF
>-|TRBJ2-7|TRBV7-9|TRBD2
TGTTCCAGCAGCTTAGCTAGCGGATACTCCTACGAGCAGTACTTC
CSSSLASGYSYEQYF
>-|TRBJ2-3|TRBV7-9|-
TGTGCCAGCAGCTTAGGATTAGCAGCTGCTAGCACAGATACGCAGTATTTT
CASSLGLAAASTDTQYF
>few|TRBJ1-6|TRBV19|TRBD1
TGTGCCACCACGGACAGGTCGAATAATTCACCCCTCCACTTT
CATTDRSNNSPLHF
>-|TRBJ2-3|TRBV5-4|-
TGTGCCAGCAGCTTGGGGGAGCGCACAGATACGCAGTATTTT
CASSLGERTDTQYF
>once|TRBJ2-7|TRBV6-5|-
TGTGCCAGCAGATACGACAGAACCTACGACGAGCAGTACTTC
CASRYDRTYDEQYF
>-|TRBJ1-6|TRBV5-5|-
TGTGCCAGCATCCAGGGGCAGTCTAATTCACCCCTCCACTTT
CASIQGQSNSPLHF
>once|TRBJ1-3|TRBV30|-
TGTGCCTGGAGTGGGACACTTGGAAACACCATATATTTT
CAWSGTLGNTIYF
>once|TRBJ1-2|TRBV28|-
TGTGCCAGCAGTTTGGTCGGTGGCTACACCTTC
CASSLVGGYTF
>-|TRBJ2-5|TRBV5-4|-
TGTGCCACCCAGGGGGGACAAGAGACCCAGTACTTC
CATQGGQETQYF
>once|TRBJ1-5|TRBV19|-
TGTGCCAGTAGTATGGCAGGGTTCAATCAGCCCCAGCATTTT
CASSMAGFNQPQHF
>-|TRBJ1-3|TRBV28|-
TGTGCCAGCAGCTCCAGCAGGGCGGGACCAAGAAACACCATATATTTT
CASSSSRAGPRNTIYF
>-|TRBJ2-1|TRBV7-9|-
TGTGCCAGCAGCCTTGGACAGTCTGCGTTCTTC
CASSLGQSAFF
>-|TRBJ2-3|TRBV10-1|TRBD2
TGCGCCAGCAGTGCGGGGACTAGCGGGAACACAGATACGCAGTATTTT
CASSAGTSGNTDTQYF
>once|TRBJ1-4|TRBV9|TRBD1
TGTGCCAGCAGCGTTGGGCCAGGGGGAGAAAAACTGTTTTTT
CASSVGPGGEKLFF
>few|TRBJ2-7|TRBV6-1|-
TGTGCCTTACGGGGGGCGGGGGAGCAGTACTTC
CALRGAGEQYF
>-|TRBJ1-5|TRBV7-2|TRBD1
TGTGCCAGCAGCTCCGGACAGGTCAATCAGCCCCAGCATTTT
CASSSGQVNQPQHF
>once|TRBJ1-5|TRBV7-9|-
TGTGCCAGCAGCTTAGAGGCAGGGTACTATAGCAATCAGCCCCAGCATTTT
CASSLEAGYYSNQPQHF
>few|TRBJ1-1|TRBV7-9|TRBD1
TGTGCCAGCAGCTTTAATGCAGGGGGGACAACTGAAGCTTTCTTT
CASSFNAGGTTEAFF
>-|TRBJ2-1|TRBV5-8|TRBD2
TGTGCCAGCAGGGCTGGACTAGCGGCCGTCTTTCATTCCAATGAGCAGTTCTTC
CASRAGLAAVFHSNEQFF
>-|TRBJ2-5|TRBV7-9|TRBD1
TGTGCCAGCAGTTCCAGACAGGGGGTTGCGGAGACCCAGTACTTC
CASSSRQGVAETQYF
>-|TRBJ1-6|TRBV27|TRBD1
TGTGCCAGCAGGGCAGGGGGCCTGGGTAGGTCACCCCTCCACTTT
CASRAGGLGRSPLHF
>once|TRBJ2-3|TRBV10-2|TRBD2
TGCGCCAGCAGTGAGACTAGCGGAAACACAGATACGCAGTATTTT
CASSETSGNTDTQYF
>-|TRBJ2-3|TRBV19|-
TGTGCCAGTAGTAGGGGGCATGGAGATACGCAGTATTTT
CASSRGHGDTQYF
>few|TRBJ1-2|TRBV19|-
TGTGCCAGCCTGACATTCAACTATGGCTACACCTTC
CASLTFNYGYTF
>-|TRBJ2-5|TRBV4-1|TRBD1
TGCGCCAGCAGCCAAGCCCCGGACAGGGGGCCTTACTTC
CASSQAPDRGPYF
>-|TRBJ1-2|TRBV2|TRBD1
TGTGCCAGCGGTGCGAGGGGGCGTGGTGGCTACACCTTC
CASGARGRGGYTF
>-|TRBJ2-1|TRBV5-6|-
TGTGCCAGCAGCCCGGCGGGCGGCAGCTCCTACAATGAGCAGTTCTTC
CASSPAGGSSYNEQFF
>-|TRBJ2-7|TRBV10-3|TRBD1
TGTGCCATCAGTAAGACAGGGGGCGAGTCTGAGCAGTACTTC
CAISKTGGESEQYF
>-|TRBJ2-7|TRBV9|-
TGTGCCAGCAGCCCGAACGGGGTGTCTTACGAGCAGTACTTC
CASSPNGVSYEQYF
>-|TRBJ1-1|TRBV18|-
TGTGCCAGCTCCCAGTTTCTTTTGACAGTGAACACTGAAGCTTTCTTT
CASSQFLLTVNTEAFF
>-|TRBJ1-2|TRBV29-1|-
TGCAGCGTTGAAGGAAACACCTATGGCTACACCTTC
CSVEGNTYGYTF
>-|TRBJ1-1|TRBV28|-
TGTGCCAGCAGTTTTGAGGATGGGAGGCCTGAAGCTTTCTTT
CASSFEDGRPEAFF
>-|TRBJ2-1|TRBV18|-
TGTGCCAGCTCACCACCGGGCCAGATCTCCTACAATGAGCAGTTCTTC
CASSPPGQISYNEQFF
>-|TRBJ2-1|TRBV4-2|TRBD2
TGTGCCAGCAGCCAAGAAGGGCGGGGGGGCTCCTACAATGAGCAGTTCTTC
CASSQEGRGGSYNEQFF
>-|TRBJ2-1|TRBV7-2|TRBD2
TGTGCCAGCAGCTCCCCGGTGCGCGGGAGCTCCTACAATGAGCAGTTCTTC
CASSSPVRGSSYNEQFF
>-|TRBJ2-1|TRBV5-4|TRBD2
TGTGCCAGCAGCTTGGGTAGCGGGGTGAGCTCCTACAATGAGCAGTTCTTC
CASSLGSGVSSYNEQFF
>-|TRBJ2-7|TRBV29-1|TRBD1
TGCAGCGTTGAAACCGGGACAGGCTACGAGCAGTACTTC
CSVETGTGYEQYF
>-|TRBJ2-3|TRBV28|TRBD1
TGTGCCAGCAGTAGGGACAGAGTAGATACGCAGTATTTT
CASSRDRVDTQYF
>-|TRBJ2-3|TRBV2|TRBD2
TGTGCCGGCACTAGCGGGCTAGGATCATATACGCAGTATTTT
CAGTSGLGSYTQYF
>-|TRBJ2-1|TRBV4-1|TRBD2
TGCGCCAGCAGCCAAGTGGGACTAGCCCGGTATGAGCAGTTCTTC
CASSQVGLARYEQFF
>-|TRBJ1-1|TRBV5-1|TRBD1
TGCGCCAGCAGCACGGGACAGCCGAACACTGAAGCTTTCTTT
CASSTGQPNTEAFF